This T cell receptor beta chain was obtained from a study of blood T cell repertoires in COVID-19. In the study overall: Whether acute or convalescent, the COVID-19 samples came from the United States, Italy and Spain. PBMCs, B-cell-depleted T cells, or T cells were the source of the cDNA or gDNA that made up the material.

Original processing notes: Estimates of nucleated cell counts were drawn from the amplification of reference gene primers. Sequenced by immunoSEQ multiplex PCR; TCRdb stores in-frame clones only, minus some. V, J and clone size are those of that table, while D and trimming were read from the DNA. The sample lists about 260,000 clones; under 90% were seen once. This CDR3 spans 16 amino acids. Trimming took 4 bases from V and 3 from J; bases not matched to a gene: 11. CDR1 and CDR2 from the germline V gene are SEHNR and FQNEAQ (reference sequence). The J gene is TRBJ2-5, the V gene TRBV7-9; 7 bases agree with TRBD1. The sequence was obtained from a man in his 60s with acute or convalescent COVID-19. The sequencing input was peripheral blood. CDR3 region: CASSSRRGQRKETQYF. The CDR3 DNA reads TGTGCCAGCAGCTCCCGCCGGGGACAGCGAAAAGAGACCCAGTACTTC. Looking up the rest from reference TRBV7-9 and TRBJ2-5 gives the full variable domain: DTGVSQNPRHKITKRGQNVTFRCDPISEHNRLYWYRQTLGQGPEFLTYFQNEAQLEKSRLLSDRFSAERPKGSFSTLEIQRTEQGDSAMYLCASSSRRGQRKETQYFGPGTRLLVL.